Each of the 25 T cell receptor beta chains below was sequenced from the same sample in a study of T cell responses to AZD1222 COVID-19 vaccine. Sequencing was performed with immunoSEQ multiplex PCR; in TCRdb, only in-frame clones are kept and a portion is missing. This sample has some 120,000 clones, with 90% found just once. This specimen was peripheral blood, taken on day 0 of AZD1222 vaccination. These receptors were taken from an adult in good health.

The V call is TRBV28, the J call TRBJ1-5; TRBD1 matches at 10 bases. Trimming cost V 4 bases and J 4 bases; bases outside gene matches: 10. CDR1 MDHEN and CDR2 SYDVKM come from the germline V gene. This CDR3 spans 17 amino acids. The CDR3 region is CASSSRTGGPINQPQHF. The CDR3 DNA reads TGTGCCAGCAGTTCTAGGACAGGGGGGCCGATTAATCAGCCCCAGCATTTT.

The rearrangement joins TRBV7-6 to TRBJ2-7, with 7 bases matching TRBD2. The V segment lost 5 bases and the J segment 4 bases; nucleotides outside the gene matches: 14. CDR1 and CDR2 from the germline V gene are SGHVS and FNYEAQ. The CDR3 is 16 residues long. CDR3 nucleotides: TGTGCCAGCAGCCCCATTCGAACGGGAGGTACGTACGAGCAGTACTTC. Translation gives CASSPIRTGGTYEQYF. Supplemented by reference TRBV7-6 and TRBJ2-7, the full variable domain reads GAGVSQSPRYKVTKRGQDVALRCDPISGHVSLYWYRQALGQGPEFLTYFNYEAQQDKSGLPNDRFSAERPEGSISTLTIQRTEQRDSAMYRCASSPIRTGGTYEQYFGPGTRLTVT.

This clone was seen more than once but under ten times. CDR3 in DNA: TGTGCCAGCAGTACCTGGACAGGGCTGAACGAAAAACTGTTTTTT. Encoded protein: CASSTWTGLNEKLFF. V and J are TRBV28 and TRBJ1-4; 8 bases are a match to TRBD1. V lost 5 bases, J lost 8 bases, and 10 bases stayed unmatched. Germline V CDR1 and CDR2: MDHEN, SYDVKM. There are 15 residues in the CDR3.

CDR3 DNA sequence: TGTGCCAGCAGCTTCTCGTACGAGCAGTACTTC. Translated: CASSFSYEQYF. J is TRBJ2-7 and V is TRBV7-9; no reliable D call. V was pared by 3 bases and J by 4 bases, with 4 bases between. Per germline, CDR1 SEHNR and CDR2 FQNEAQ (reference sequence). This CDR3 has 11 residues.

In nucleotides, the CDR3 is TGTGCCAGCAGTGGCCACCTGAGCTCCTATAATTCACCCCTCCACTTT. This encodes CASSGHLSSYNSPLHF. The chain joins TRBV6-1 to TRBJ1-6; D unresolved. In germline, CDR1 is MNHNS, CDR2 SASEGT. This CDR3 spans 16 amino acids. V lost 4 bases and J 0 bases, leaving 10 bases between the germline ends.

The chain combines TRBV7-8 with TRBJ2-7; D call uncertain. The CDR3 sequence is 12 residues long. CDR1 is SGHVS and CDR2 is FQNEAQ in the germline V gene. V was clipped by 5 bases and J by 0 bases, with 5 bases between them. The chain's CDR3 is CASSPTSYEQYF. CDR3 DNA: TGTGCCAGCAGCCCAACCTCCTACGAGCAGTACTTC.

V and J are TRBV2 and TRBJ1-3; D call uncertain. V was clipped by 10 bases and J by 4 bases, with 14 bases between them. CDR3 length equals 13 residues. CDR1 is SNHLY, CDR2 FYNNEI, per germline. In DNA form, the CDR3 reads TGTGCCATCACAACTTCCACGGGAAACACCATATATTTT. Translating gives CAITTSTGNTIYF.

A word on this clone: The junction differs from germline at one of its ends, possibly a read error. The rearrangement links TRBV25-1 to TRBJ1-3; D gene ambiguous. The CDR3 covers 14 residues. Germline V gene data show CDR1 as MGHDK and CDR2 as SYGVNS. Here the CDR3 reads CASGELVSGNTIYF. CDR3 bases: TGTGCCAGCGGTGAATTGGTCTCTGGAAACACCATATATTTT.

This chain joins TRBV5-4 and TRBJ2-1; D tentatively reads TRBD1 or TRBD2 (6 bases each). The CDR3 length is 14 residues. V was shortened by 0 bases and J by 8 bases, with 12 bases between the two germline ends. CDR1 and CDR2 (germline): SGHNT, YYREEE (reference sequence). CDR3 coding DNA: TGTGCCAGCAGCTTGGGGGGGGCGCGACATGAGCAGTTCTTC. Its translation: CASSLGGARHEQFF.

The V and J genes are TRBV3-1 (or the pseudogene TRBV3-2) and TRBJ2-5; 8 bases are shared with TRBD2. Germline V lookup: CDR1 LGHDT, CDR2 YNNKEL (reference sequence). The V segment lost 2 bases and the J segment 5 bases; nucleotides outside the gene matches: 4. The CDR3 length is 14 residues. DNA of the CDR3: TGTGCCAGCAGCCAAAAGACGGGAGGGGAGACCCAGTACTTC. It codes for CASSQKTGGETQYF.

The chain is built from TRBV19 and TRBJ2-1, with 13 bases matching TRBD2. The CDR3 runs to 19 residues. Germline CDR1 is LNHDA and CDR2 is SQIVND (reference sequence). The trim removed 5 bases at V and 2 bases at J, leaving 12 bases unmatched. CDR3 loop: CASSLRTSGRNPAYNEQFF. The CDR3 DNA is TGTGCCAGTAGTCTCCGGACTAGCGGGAGAAATCCCGCCTACAATGAGCAGTTCTTC.

Here the CDR3 DNA reads TGTGCCAGCTCACCAATCCCGGGACTAGCGGGAGATACGCAGTATTTT. Translating it yields CASSPIPGLAGDTQYF. This sequence joins TRBV18 and TRBJ2-3; TRBD2 aligns across 12 bases. V gave up 2 bases and J gave up 5 bases; unmatched junction bases: 5. This CDR3 is built from 16 residues. CDR1 is KGHSH and CDR2 is LQKENI in the germline V gene.

The genes are TRBV2 and TRBJ1-5, with a tentative D call TRBD1 (5 bases). The germline gives CDR1 SNHLY, CDR2 FYNNEI. Between the trimmed V and J ends, which lost 4 bases and 2 bases, there was a span of 18 bases. This CDR3 contains 17 residues. CDR3 sequence: CASSGNSGQKGNQPQHF. As DNA, the CDR3 is TGTGCCAGCAGTGGTAATTCAGGGCAAAAGGGCAATCAGCCCCAGCATTTT.

DNA for the CDR3: TGCGCCAGCAGCCACAGGGTAAAGGACACTGAAGCTTTCTTT. The encoded protein is CASSHRVKDTEAFF. V gene TRBV5-1 combines with J gene TRBJ1-1; D is possibly TRBD1 (6 bases). This CDR3 is 14 amino acids long. CDR1 and CDR2 (germline): SGHRS, YFSETQ. V dropped 4 bases and J dropped 3 bases, with 13 bases sitting between them.

The chain is built from TRBV28 and TRBJ1-4; 9 positions agree with TRBD1. The CDR3 contains 15 residues. Germline CDR1 and CDR2: MDHEN and SYDVKM. J lost 7 bases, V lost 5 bases, and 8 bases had no gene match. The CDR3 loop reads CASSSPGTGTEKLFF. The CDR3, as DNA: TGTGCCAGCAGTAGTCCCGGGACAGGGACTGAAAAACTGTTTTTT.

The chain is built from TRBV7-2 and TRBJ2-1; tentatively, D is TRBD2 (5 bases). V was cut by 0 bases and J by 7 bases, with 13 bases left in between. The germline V gene has CDR1 SGHTA and CDR2 FQGNSA. The CDR3 totals 15 residues. The CDR3 DNA reads TGTGCCAGCAGCTTAGCGGTAGGACTCGTTAATGAGCAGTTCTTC. Protein: CASSLAVGLVNEQFF.

The chain links TRBV6-2 or TRBV6-3 to TRBJ2-4; tentatively, D is TRBD2 (6 bases). The CDR3 has 14 residues. The V gene lost 7 bases and the J gene lost 1 base, with 11 bases spanning the gap. Germline V gives CDR1 MNHEY, CDR2 SVGEGT. CDR3 DNA: TGTGCCAGCACCCCCAGCGGGGCCAAAAACATTCAGTACTTC. This encodes CASTPSGAKNIQYF.

The chain uses TRBV6-5 and TRBJ2-2, with D perhaps matching TRBD1 (6 bases). This CDR3 has 14 amino acids. The germline V gene has CDR1 MNHEY and CDR2 SVGAGI. V gave up 4 bases and J gave up 6 bases, with 12 bases separating them. The CDR3 protein is CASSSLDRPGELFF. CDR3 nucleotide sequence: TGTGCCAGCAGTTCCCTCGACAGGCCCGGGGAGCTGTTTTTT.

J is TRBJ1-1 and V is TRBV10-3; D remains ambiguous. Trimming cost V 7 bases and J 0 bases, with 9 bases left between them. There are 13 residues in the CDR3. Germline assignment: CDR1 ENHRY and CDR2 SYGVKD. In DNA, the CDR3 is TGTGCCATCAACGGGGATTTGAACACTGAAGCTTTCTTT. Its translation is CAINGDLNTEAFF.

V usage is TRBV5-4 and J usage is TRBJ1-1; D remains ambiguous. Trimming shortened V by 4 bases and J by 0 bases, and 10 bases separated the two germline ends. The CDR3 spans 14 residues. Germline V gene lookup returns CDR1 SGHNT and CDR2 YYREEE (reference sequence). The CDR3 here is CASSLGVMNTEAFF. In DNA form, the CDR3 reads TGTGCCAGCAGCCTTGGAGTTATGAACACTGAAGCTTTCTTT.

The chain joins TRBV28 to TRBJ2-2; TRBD1 might be the D (5 bases). There are 14 residues in the CDR3. Germline lookup yields CDR1 MDHEN and CDR2 SYDVKM. Trimming shortened V by 7 bases and J by 0 bases, and 9 bases separated the two germline ends. In DNA, the CDR3 is TGTGCCAGCACAGGGTACGCGAACACCGGGGAGCTGTTTTTT. It translates to CASTGYANTGELFF.

The chain couples TRBV28 to TRBJ1-2; TRBD1 matches 7 bases. The germline gives CDR1 MDHEN, CDR2 SYDVKM. CDR3 length equals 18 residues. Losses at the gene ends were 5 bases for V and 4 bases for J; bases not matched to a gene: 19. CDR3 loop: CASSPGQAGSRLLYGYTF. DNA of the CDR3: TGTGCCAGCAGTCCCGGACAGGCCGGATCCCGGCTACTCTATGGCTACACCTTC.

V usage is TRBV6-1 and J usage is TRBJ1-5, with D uncertain. The germline gives CDR1 MNHNS, CDR2 SASEGT. The CDR3 has 15 residues. With 0 bases removed from V and 3 bases from J, the gap between germline ends came to 9 bases. The CDR3, as DNA: TGTGCCAGCAGTGAAGCGCCTCGGAACAATCAGCCCCAGCATTTT. Translating gives CASSEAPRNNQPQHF.

The V and J genes are TRBV19 and TRBJ2-3; the D call may be TRBD1 or TRBD2 (6 bases each). With 5 bases removed from V and 0 bases from J, the gap between germline ends came to 12 bases. Germline assignment: CDR1 LNHDA and CDR2 SQIVND (reference sequence). The CDR3 loop spans 15 amino acids. CDR3 coding DNA: TGTGCCAGTAGTTCCTCGGGGGCTAGCACAGATACGCAGTATTTT. It encodes CASSSSGASTDTQYF.

This clone turned up a few times. At the DNA level, this CDR3 is encoded by other sequences in the same sample as well. The rearrangement links TRBV5-1 to TRBJ2-1; 10 positions match TRBD2. V trimming: 3 bases; J trimming: 3 bases; junction bases outside the gene matches: 0. The CDR3 totals 14 residues. In germline, CDR1 is SGHRS, CDR2 YFSETQ. The CDR3 nucleotides are TGCGCCAGCAGCTCTAGCGGGGGCTACAATGAGCAGTTCTTC. It translates to CASSSSGGYNEQFF.